This TCR beta chain was found in a study of early T cells in non-severe SARS-CoV-2 infection. This clonotype was observed a few times. The TCR library protocol was used to attach unique molecular identifiers. These identifiers were attached to individual cDNA molecules. TCRdb passed the 5' RACE reads through MiXCR, listing each CDR3 protein once. The sample shows tens of thousands of distinct CDR3 sequences, 9.5% to 13% of them seen only once. Germline CDR1 and CDR2: ENHRY and SYGVKD. The length of the CDR3 is 13 residues. Trimming shortened V by 8 bases and J by 2 bases, and 11 bases separated the two germline ends.

The sequencing here drew on whole blood, taken at baseline. The V call is TRBV10-3, the J call TRBJ2-3, with D maybe TRBD2 (7 bases). The receptor's source is an adult who was a healthcare worker with PCR-confirmed SARS-CoV-2 infection or an uninfected control (not recorded which). CDR3 nucleotides: TGTGCCATCTTGGCGGGGGCCACAGATACGCAGTATTTT. This sequence encodes CAILAGATDTQYF.